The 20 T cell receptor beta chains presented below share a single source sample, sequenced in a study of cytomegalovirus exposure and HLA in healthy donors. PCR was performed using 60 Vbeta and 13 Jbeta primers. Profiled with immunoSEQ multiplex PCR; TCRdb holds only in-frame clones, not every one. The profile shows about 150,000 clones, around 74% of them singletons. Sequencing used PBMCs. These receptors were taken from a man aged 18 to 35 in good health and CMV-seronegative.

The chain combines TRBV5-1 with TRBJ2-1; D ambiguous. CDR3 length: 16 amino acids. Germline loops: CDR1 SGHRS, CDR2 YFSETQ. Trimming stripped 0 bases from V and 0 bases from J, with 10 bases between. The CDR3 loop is CASSLEARSSYNEQFF. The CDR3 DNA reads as TGCGCCAGCAGCTTGGAGGCAAGGAGCTCCTACAATGAGCAGTTCTTC. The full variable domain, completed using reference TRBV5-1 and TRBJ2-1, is KAGVTQTPRYLIKTRGQQVTLSCSPISGHRSVSWYQQTPGQGLQFLFEYFSETQRNKGNFPGRFSGRQFSNSRSEMNVSTLELGDSALYLCASSLEARSSYNEQFFGPGTRLTVL.

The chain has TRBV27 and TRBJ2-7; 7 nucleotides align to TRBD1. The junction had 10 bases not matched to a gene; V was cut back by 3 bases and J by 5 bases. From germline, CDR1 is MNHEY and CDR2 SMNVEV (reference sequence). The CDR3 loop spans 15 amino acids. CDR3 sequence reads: CASSFKSGQINEQYF. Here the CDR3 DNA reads TGTGCCAGCAGTTTCAAATCGGGACAGATCAACGAGCAGTACTTC.

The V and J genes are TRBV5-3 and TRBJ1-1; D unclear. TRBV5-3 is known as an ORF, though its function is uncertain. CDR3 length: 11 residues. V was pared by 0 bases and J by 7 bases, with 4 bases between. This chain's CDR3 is CARSLGSEAFF. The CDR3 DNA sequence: TGTGCCAGAAGCTTGGGTAGTGAAGCTTTCTTT.

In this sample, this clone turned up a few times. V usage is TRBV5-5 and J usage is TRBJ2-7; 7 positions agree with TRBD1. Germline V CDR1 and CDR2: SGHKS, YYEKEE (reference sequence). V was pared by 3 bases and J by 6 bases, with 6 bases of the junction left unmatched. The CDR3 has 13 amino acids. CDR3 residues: CASSSDRRREQYF. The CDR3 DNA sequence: TGTGCCAGCAGCTCGGACAGGAGACGCGAGCAGTACTTC.

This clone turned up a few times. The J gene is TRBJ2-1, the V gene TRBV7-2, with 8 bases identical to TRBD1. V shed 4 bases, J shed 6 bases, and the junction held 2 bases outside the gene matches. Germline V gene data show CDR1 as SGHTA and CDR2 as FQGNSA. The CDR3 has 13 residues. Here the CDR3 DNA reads TGTGCCAGCAGCTCCGACAGGGGCAATGAGCAGTTCTTC. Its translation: CASSSDRGNEQFF.

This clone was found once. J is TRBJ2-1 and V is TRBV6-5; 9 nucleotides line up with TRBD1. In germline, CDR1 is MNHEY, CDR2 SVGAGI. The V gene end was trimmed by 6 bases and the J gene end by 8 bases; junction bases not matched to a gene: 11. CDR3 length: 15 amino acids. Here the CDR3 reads CASSVPGQGRDEQFF. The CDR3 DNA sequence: TGTGCCAGCAGCGTACCGGGACAGGGCAGGGATGAGCAGTTCTTC.

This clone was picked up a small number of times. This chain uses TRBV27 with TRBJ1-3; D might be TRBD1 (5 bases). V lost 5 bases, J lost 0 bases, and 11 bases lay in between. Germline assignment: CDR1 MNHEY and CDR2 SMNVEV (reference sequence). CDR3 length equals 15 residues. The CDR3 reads CASSRGGSSGNTIYF. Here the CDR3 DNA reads TGTGCCAGCAGTCGGGGGGGAAGCTCTGGAAACACCATATATTTT.

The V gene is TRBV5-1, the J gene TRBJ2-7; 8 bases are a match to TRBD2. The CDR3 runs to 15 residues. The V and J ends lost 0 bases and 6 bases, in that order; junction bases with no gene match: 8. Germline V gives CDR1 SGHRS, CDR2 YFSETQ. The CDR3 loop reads CASSLARAGAGEQYF. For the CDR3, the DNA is TGCGCCAGCAGCTTGGCCAGAGCGGGAGCGGGCGAGCAGTACTTC.

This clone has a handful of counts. The CDR3 region is CSVERGGLAGGWETQYF. The CDR3 region has the DNA TGCAGCGTTGAACGGGGTGGGCTAGCGGGAGGGTGGGAGACCCAGTACTTC. The rearrangement joins TRBV29-1 to TRBJ2-5; 12 positions agree with TRBD2. The CDR3 spans 17 residues. From germline, CDR1 is SQVTM and CDR2 ANQGSEA. V was pared by 2 bases and J by 5 bases, with 12 bases of the junction left unmatched.

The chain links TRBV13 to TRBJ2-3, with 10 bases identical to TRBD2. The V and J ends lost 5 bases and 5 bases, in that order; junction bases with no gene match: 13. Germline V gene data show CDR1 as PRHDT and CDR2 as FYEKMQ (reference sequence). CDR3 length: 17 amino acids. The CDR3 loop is CASSPRASGREKDTQYF. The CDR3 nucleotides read TGTGCCAGCAGCCCTCGGGCTAGCGGGAGAGAAAAAGATACGCAGTATTTT.

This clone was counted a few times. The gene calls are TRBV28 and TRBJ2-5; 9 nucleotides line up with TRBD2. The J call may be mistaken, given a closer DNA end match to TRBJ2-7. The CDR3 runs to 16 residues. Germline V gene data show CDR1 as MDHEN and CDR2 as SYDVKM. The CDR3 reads CASRSGGRASRYEQYF. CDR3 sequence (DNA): TGTGCCAGCAGATCGGGCGGGAGGGCCAGTCGCTACGAGCAGTACTTC.

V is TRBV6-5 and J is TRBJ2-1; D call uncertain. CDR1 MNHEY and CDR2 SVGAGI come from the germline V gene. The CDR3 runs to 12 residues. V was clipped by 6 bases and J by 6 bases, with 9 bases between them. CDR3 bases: TGTGCCAGCAGAGACTGGCTCAATGAGCAGTTCTTC. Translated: CASRDWLNEQFF.

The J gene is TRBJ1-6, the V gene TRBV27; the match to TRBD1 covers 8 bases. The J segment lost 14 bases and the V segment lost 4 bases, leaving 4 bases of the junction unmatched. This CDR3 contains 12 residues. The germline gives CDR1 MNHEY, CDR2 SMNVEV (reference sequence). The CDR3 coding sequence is TGTGCCAGCAGTTCGACAGGGGAAGCCCTCCACTTT. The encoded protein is CASSSTGEALHF.

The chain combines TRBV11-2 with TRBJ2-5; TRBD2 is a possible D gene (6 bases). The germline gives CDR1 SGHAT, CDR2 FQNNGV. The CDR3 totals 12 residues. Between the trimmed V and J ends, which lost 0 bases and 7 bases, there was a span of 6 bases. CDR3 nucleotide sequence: TGTGCCAGCAGCTTAGAGGGGGGGACCCAGTACTTC. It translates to CASSLEGGTQYF. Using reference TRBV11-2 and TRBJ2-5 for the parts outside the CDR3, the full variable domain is EAGVAQSPRYKIIEKRQSVAFWCNPISGHATLYWYQQILGQGPKLLIQFQNNGVVDDSQLPKDRFSAERLKGVDSTLKIQPAKLEDSAVYLCASSLEGGTQYFGPGTRLLVL.

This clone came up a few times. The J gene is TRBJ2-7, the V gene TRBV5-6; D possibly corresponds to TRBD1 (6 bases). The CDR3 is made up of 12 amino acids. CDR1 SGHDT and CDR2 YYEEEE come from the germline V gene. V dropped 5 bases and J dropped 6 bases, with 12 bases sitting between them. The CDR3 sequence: CASRRLGGEQYF. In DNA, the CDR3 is TGTGCCAGCAGACGTCTAGGGGGCGAGCAGTACTTC.

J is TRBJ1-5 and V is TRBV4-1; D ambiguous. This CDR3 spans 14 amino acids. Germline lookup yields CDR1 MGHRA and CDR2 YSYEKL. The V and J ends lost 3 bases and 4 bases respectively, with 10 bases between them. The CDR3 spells CASSHPPQNQPQHF. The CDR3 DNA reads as TGCGCCAGCAGCCACCCCCCGCAGAATCAGCCCCAGCATTTT.

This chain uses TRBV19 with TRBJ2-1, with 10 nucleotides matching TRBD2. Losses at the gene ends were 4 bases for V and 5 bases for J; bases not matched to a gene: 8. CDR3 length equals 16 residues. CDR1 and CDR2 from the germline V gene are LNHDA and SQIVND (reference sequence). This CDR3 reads CASSKKLAGSNNEQFF. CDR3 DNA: TGTGCCAGTAGTAAAAAACTAGCGGGGTCTAACAATGAGCAGTTCTTC.

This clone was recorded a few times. Written as DNA, the CDR3 is TGCGCCAGCAGCCAAGCGATCGACAGGGGGCTAGAGACCCAGTACTTC. Translated: CASSQAIDRGLETQYF. The V and J genes are TRBV4-3 and TRBJ2-5, with 10 bases aligning to TRBD1. The length of the CDR3 is 16 residues. The J segment lost 4 bases and the V segment lost 1 base, leaving 6 bases of the junction unmatched. The germline CDR1 and CDR2 sequences are LGHNA and YSLEER.

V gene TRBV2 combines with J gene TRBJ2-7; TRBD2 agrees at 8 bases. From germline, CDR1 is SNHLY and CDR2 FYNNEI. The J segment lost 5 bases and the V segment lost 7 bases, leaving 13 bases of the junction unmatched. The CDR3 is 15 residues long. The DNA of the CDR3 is TGTGCCAGCACTGAGTTGGCGGGAGGAGAGAACGAGCAGTACTTC. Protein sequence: CASTELAGGENEQYF.

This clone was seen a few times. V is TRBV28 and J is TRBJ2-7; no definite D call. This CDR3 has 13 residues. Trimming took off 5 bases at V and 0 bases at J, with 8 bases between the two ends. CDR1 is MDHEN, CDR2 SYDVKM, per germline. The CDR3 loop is CASSPHNSYEQYF. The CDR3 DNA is TGTGCCAGCAGTCCCCACAACTCCTACGAGCAGTACTTC.